Each of the 20 T cell receptor beta chains below was sequenced from the same sample in a study of blood T cells in healthy people across ages. Next came a second PCR, run for about 6 to 12 cycles, which used a sample-barcoded 5' primer along with a J-beta primer mix. TCRdb reprocessed the 5' RACE reads via MiXCR and lists one record per CDR3 protein. The table includes around 1,500,000 distinct CDR3 sequences, approximately 28% detected once. Material: blood. These receptors all come from a woman aged 30 to 39 in good health.

On this clonotype: A much larger clone differs from this one at a single base, so this may be a read error. The rearrangement joins TRBV20-1 to TRBJ1-1; tentative D call: TRBD1 (5 bases). CDR1 and CDR2 from the germline V gene are DFQATT and SNEGSKA (reference sequence). Trimming pared 0 bases from V and 4 bases from J, leaving 12 bases between. The CDR3 contains 14 residues. CDR3 sequence: CSARDGGPGTEAFF. CDR3 bases: TGCAGTGCTAGAGACGGGGGTCCGGGCACTGAAGCTTTCTTT.

The chain couples TRBV16 to TRBJ2-5, with D maybe TRBD2 (6 bases). From germline, CDR1 is KGHSY and CDR2 FQNENV. V was pared by 4 bases and J by 7 bases, with 13 bases between. There are 13 residues in the CDR3. The CDR3 spells CASSPKGGATQYF. The DNA for the CDR3 is TGTGCCAGCAGCCCTAAGGGAGGAGCGACCCAGTACTTC.

This clonotype was observed many times. V gene TRBV20-1 combines with J gene TRBJ2-1; D is possibly TRBD2 (5 bases). Germline CDR1 is DFQATT and CDR2 is SNEGSKA (reference sequence). V was trimmed by 5 bases and J by 8 bases, leaving 13 bases between them. The CDR3 consists of 12 residues. CDR3 in DNA: TGCAGTGCTCCCCTAGGAGGTGATGAGCAGTTCTTC. Translation: CSAPLGGDEQFF.

On this clonotype itself: The junction differs from germline at one of its ends, possibly a read error. The chain has TRBV7-2 and TRBJ2-7, with a possible D match to TRBD1 (5 bases). The J call is uncertain, as TRBJ2-5 better fits the DNA end. The CDR3 totals 15 residues. Germline V gives CDR1 SGHTA, CDR2 FQGNSA. The CDR3 sequence: CAGSSWGWGEETQYF. The CDR3 nucleotides read TGTGCCGGCAGCTCGTGGGGCTGGGGTGAGGAGACCCAGTACTTC.

Details on this clonotype: A much more abundant neighbour one base away suggests this may be a read error. In DNA, the CDR3 is TGTGCCAGCAGCTTGGCCGGAGGGGGACAGGGGAGCCCCTACGAGCAGTACTTC. It is translated as CASSLAGGGQGSPYEQYF. The chain joins TRBV5-5 to TRBJ2-7, with TRBD1 matching 10 bases. In germline, CDR1 is SGHKS, CDR2 YYEKEE (reference sequence). The CDR3 runs to 18 residues. Trimming took 0 bases from V and 2 from J; bases not matched to a gene: 11. The full variable domain, completed using reference TRBV5-5 and TRBJ2-7, is DAGVTQSPTHLIKTRGQQVTLRCSPISGHKSVSWYQQVLGQGPQFIFQYYEKEERGRGNFPDRFSARQFPNYSSELNVNALLLGDSALYLCASSLAGGGQGSPYEQYFGPGTRLTVT.

This clonotype was recorded a few times. This clone may be a read error of a much larger clone one base away. The genes are TRBV10-1 and TRBJ2-7; D is perhaps TRBD1 or TRBD2 (7 bases each). CDR3 length: 14 amino acids. Germline V lookup: CDR1 WNHNN, CDR2 SYGVQD (reference sequence). Trimming stripped 6 bases from V and 2 bases from J, with 14 bases between. The CDR3 DNA reads as TGCGCCAGCAGGGAGACAGGGACTACCTACGAGCAGTACTTC. It translates to CASRETGTTYEQYF.

The chain carries TRBV28 and TRBJ2-5; D is unresolved. The V gene's germline CDR1 is MDHEN and CDR2 SYDVKM. This CDR3 region has 14 residues. Trimming left V 3 bases short and J 2 bases short, with 10 bases between. CDR3 loop: CASSLAQIQETQYF. CDR3 bases: TGTGCCAGCAGTTTGGCTCAGATACAAGAGACCCAGTACTTC. The complete variable domain, with remaining parts taken from reference TRBV28 and TRBJ2-5, reads DVKVTQSSRYLVKRTGEKVFLECVQDMDHENMFWYRQDPGLGLRLIYFSYDVKMKEKGDIPEGYSVSREKKERFSLILESASTNQTSMYLCASSLAQIQETQYFGPGTRLLVL.

The chain links TRBV20-1 to TRBJ1-2; 8 positions match TRBD1. The germline V gene has CDR1 DFQATT and CDR2 SNEGSKA (reference sequence). Trimming removed 6 bases from V and 5 bases from J; junction bases left unmatched: 11. The CDR3 runs 14 residues. The CDR3 reads CSAYRQGLEYGYTF. The CDR3 DNA is TGCAGTGCATATCGACAGGGGCTGGAATATGGCTACACCTTC.

This clonotype was seen at least ten times. The chain has TRBV9 and TRBJ2-5; D could derive from TRBD1 or TRBD2 (6 bases each). V dropped 3 bases and J dropped 0 bases, with 12 bases sitting between them. From germline, CDR1 is SGDLS and CDR2 YYNGEE. The CDR3 is 15 amino acids. DNA for the CDR3: TGTGCCAGCAGCGGCGGGGACAACAACCAAGAGACCCAGTACTTC. Translated, it gives CASSGGDNNQETQYF.

This clonotype has only a few counts. The gene calls are TRBV12-3 or TRBV12-4 and TRBJ2-6, with 9 bases lining up with TRBD1. The CDR3 contains 16 residues. The J segment lost 4 bases and the V segment lost 5 bases, leaving 6 bases of the junction unmatched. This CDR3 reads CASSGTGQSGANVLTF. DNA of the CDR3: TGTGCCAGCAGTGGGACAGGGCAGTCGGGGGCCAACGTCCTGACTTTC.

This clonotype was seen a handful of times. The chain uses TRBV4-3 and TRBJ2-4; TRBD2 aligns across 7 bases. Germline assignment: CDR1 LGHNA and CDR2 YSLEER. CDR3 length: 16 residues. The J segment lost 2 bases and the V segment lost 0 bases, leaving 4 bases of the junction unmatched. This CDR3 is CASSQELGGTKNIQYF. The CDR3 DNA sequence: TGCGCCAGCAGCCAAGAGCTGGGGGGGACCAAAAACATTCAGTACTTC.

This clonotype was seen only a few times. The chain employs TRBV3-1 and TRBJ2-4; 12 nucleotides align to TRBD2. Germline assignment: CDR1 LGHDT and CDR2 YNNKEL (reference sequence). The CDR3 totals 16 residues. V shed 1 base and J 13 bases; nucleotides not matched to a gene: 11. CDR3 sequence: CASSQGRGLAGNEQYF. CDR3 DNA sequence: TGTGCCAGCAGCCAAGGAAGAGGACTAGCGGGGAATGAGCAGTACTTC.

The chain is built from TRBV5-1 and TRBJ2-1; 7 bases are a match to TRBD2. CDR3 length: 15 amino acids. J was trimmed by 7 bases and V by 4 bases; bases with no gene match: 11. Germline V lookup: CDR1 SGHRS, CDR2 YFSETQ. The CDR3 DNA is TGCGCCAGCAGCGGGGGGAGGGTAGTCGCGAATGAGCAGTTCTTC. Its protein product is CASSGGRVVANEQFF.

In this sample, this clonotype turned up many times. The V call is TRBV7-6, the J call TRBJ2-5; 8 nucleotides align to TRBD2. J lost 4 bases, V lost 2 bases, and 3 bases had no gene match. This CDR3 has 14 residues. CDR1 SGHVS and CDR2 FNYEAQ come from the germline V gene. CDR3 amino acids: CASSLMAGGETQYF. The CDR3 region has the DNA TGTGCCAGCAGCTTAATGGCGGGAGGAGAGACCCAGTACTTC.

The chain couples TRBV2 to TRBJ2-3; 8 nucleotides align to TRBD2. J lost 5 bases, V lost 5 bases, and 6 bases had no gene match. Germline-derived CDR1 and CDR2 are SNHLY and FYNNEI. The CDR3 contains 14 residues. In DNA form, the CDR3 reads TGTGCCAGCAGTAGAGCGGGGGCGGGAGATACGCAGTATTTT. It translates to CASSRAGAGDTQYF.

About this clonotype: The junction departs from germline at one end; a sequencing error may be responsible. The chain links TRBV12-3 or TRBV12-4 to TRBJ2-3; D might be TRBD2 (5 bases). The CDR3 consists of 15 residues. The CDR3 DNA follows: TGTGCCAGCAGTCCGCGGGTAACGAGCACAGATGCGCAGTATTTT. Encoded protein: CASSPRVTSTDAQYF.

The chain employs TRBV25-1 and TRBJ1-1, with 8 positions matching TRBD1. The CDR3 is 15 residues long. The J segment lost 1 base and the V segment lost 2 bases, leaving 3 bases of the junction unmatched. Germline CDR1 reads MGHDK; CDR2 reads SYGVNS. CDR3 sequence: CASSETGTGNTEAFF. CDR3 DNA sequence: TGTGCCAGCAGTGAAACCGGGACAGGGAACACTGAAGCTTTCTTT.

The rearrangement joins TRBV2 to TRBJ1-4; maybe TRBD1 (5 bases). V dropped 1 base and J dropped 5 bases, with 11 bases sitting between them. Germline CDR1 and CDR2: SNHLY and FYNNEI. This CDR3 region has 15 residues. The CDR3 here is CASSEGRGRNEKLFF. As DNA, the CDR3 is TGTGCCAGCAGTGAAGGCCGGGGCCGAAATGAAAAACTGTTTTTT.

In DNA form, the CDR3 reads TGCAGTGCTAGACGGAACCAGAGCTACGAGCAGTACTTC. Protein product: CSARRNQSYEQYF. V is TRBV20-1 and J is TRBJ2-7; D unclear. This CDR3 is built from 13 residues. Germline loops: CDR1 DFQATT, CDR2 SNEGSKA (reference sequence). Trimming shortened V by 2 bases and J by 3 bases, and 11 bases separated the two germline ends.

This clonotype was counted only a few times. The chain joins TRBV4-3 to TRBJ2-3; 7 bases agree with TRBD2. Trimming removed 1 base from V and 0 bases from J; junction bases left unmatched: 4. The CDR3 sequence is 16 residues long. CDR1 is LGHNA and CDR2 is YSLEER in the germline V gene. CDR3 in amino acids: CASSQASGSSTDTQYF. As DNA, the CDR3 is TGCGCCAGCAGCCAAGCTAGCGGCTCTAGCACAGATACGCAGTATTTT.